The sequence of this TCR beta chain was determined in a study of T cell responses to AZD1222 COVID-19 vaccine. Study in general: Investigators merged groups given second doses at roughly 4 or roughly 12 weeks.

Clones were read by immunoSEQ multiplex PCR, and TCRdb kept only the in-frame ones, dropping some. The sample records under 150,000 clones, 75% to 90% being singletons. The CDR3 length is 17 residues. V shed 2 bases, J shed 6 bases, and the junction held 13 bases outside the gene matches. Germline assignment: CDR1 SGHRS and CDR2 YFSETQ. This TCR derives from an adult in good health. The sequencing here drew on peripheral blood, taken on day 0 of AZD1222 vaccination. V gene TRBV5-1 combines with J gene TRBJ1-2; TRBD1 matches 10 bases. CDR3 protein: CASSLHRRGTGEDGYTF. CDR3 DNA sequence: TGCGCCAGCAGCTTACACCGTCGTGGGACAGGGGAAGATGGCTACACCTTC. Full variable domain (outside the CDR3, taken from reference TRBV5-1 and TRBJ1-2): KAGVTQTPRYLIKTRGQQVTLSCSPISGHRSVSWYQQTPGQGLQFLFEYFSETQRNKGNFPGRFSGRQFSNSRSEMNVSTLELGDSALYLCASSLHRRGTGEDGYTFGSGTRLTVV.